Listed below are T cell receptor beta chains from one sample, sequenced in a study of blood T cell repertoires in COVID-19. The repertoire was sequenced with immunoSEQ multiplex PCR; TCRdb's copy has only in-frame clones and lacks some. The sample consists of a few hundred thousand clones, roughly 90% of them appearing once. The sample comprised peripheral blood. The receptors were sampled from a woman aged 55-70 years with acute or convalescent COVID-19. CDR3s include the opening cysteine and the closing phenylalanine or tryptophan. D genes are given only for firm matches. Expanded clones get a size class; other rows say once, few or many, or leave the size out.

J gene	V gene	clone size	D gene	CDR3 protein	CDR3 DNA
TRBJ1-3	TRBV19	.	TRBD1	CASSPNGRTGGNTIYF	TGTGCCAGTAGTCCTAACGGGCGGACAGGAGGTAACACCATATATTTT
TRBJ2-1	TRBV3-1/TRBV3-2	.	TRBD2	CASSQNPGLAASYNEQFF	TGTGCCAGCAGCCAAAACCCGGGACTAGCGGCCTCCTACAATGAGCAGTTCTTC
TRBJ1-1	TRBV6-4	.	.	CASTRARQSEAFF	TGTGCCAGCACCCGAGCCCGACAGAGTGAAGCTTTCTTT
TRBJ1-2	TRBV5-4	.	TRBD1	CASSPTTGNYGYTF	TGTGCCAGCAGCCCAACGACAGGGAACTATGGCTACACCTTC
TRBJ2-7	TRBV7-8	.	TRBD2	CASSFTSGRSYEQYF	TGTGCCAGCAGCTTTACTAGCGGACGGTCCTACGAGCAGTACTTC
TRBJ2-2	TRBV6-2/TRBV6-3	.	.	CASSIQGTNTGELFF	TGTGCCAGCAGTATCCAGGGAACTAACACCGGGGAGCTGTTTTTT
TRBJ1-6	TRBV11-2	.	.	CASRSLDLERTSPLHF	TGTGCCAGCAGGTCCCTGGACTTGGAAAGAACTTCACCCCTCCACTTT
TRBJ2-5	TRBV27	.	TRBD1	CASSSRTGHGETQYF	TGTGCCAGCAGTTCTAGGACAGGGCACGGGGAGACCCAGTACTTC
TRBJ1-4	TRBV27	.	.	CASSLWGGNEKLFF	TGTGCCAGCAGTTTATGGGGGGGTAATGAAAAACTGTTTTTT
TRBJ2-4	TRBV6-2/TRBV6-3	.	.	CASSEDRSGVAKNIQYF	TGTGCCAGCAGCGAAGACAGGTCCGGGGTAGCCAAAAACATTCAGTACTTC
TRBJ1-4	TRBV28	.	TRBD1	CASTPTGGFEKLFF	TGTGCCAGCACGCCGACAGGGGGTTTTGAAAAACTGTTTTTT
TRBJ1-5	TRBV6-2/TRBV6-3	.	.	CASTPRRGNNQPQHF	TGTGCCAGCACCCCGAGAAGGGGGAACAATCAGCCCCAGCATTTT
TRBJ2-5	TRBV2	.	TRBD2	CASSGGTSGNQETQYF	TGTGCCAGCAGTGGGGGGACTAGCGGCAACCAAGAGACCCAGTACTTC
TRBJ2-7	TRBV10-3	.	TRBD2	CAIRGLAGDEQYF	TGTGCCATCAGGGGACTAGCGGGGGACGAGCAGTACTTC
TRBJ2-1	TRBV6-4	.	TRBD1	CASSAAGQGASEQFF	TGTGCCAGCAGTGCCGCCGGACAGGGGGCCAGTGAGCAGTTCTTC
TRBJ2-4	TRBV2	.	.	CASSPEQTTKNIQYF	TGTGCCAGCAGCCCAGAACAGACAACCAAAAACATTCAGTACTTC
TRBJ2-7	TRBV5-1	once	TRBD2	CASSLGAGGSDEQYF	TGCGCCAGCAGCTTGGGGGCGGGAGGGAGCGACGAGCAGTACTTC
TRBJ1-6	TRBV5-1	once	.	CASSFTGFSNSPLHF	TGCGCCAGCAGCTTCACCGGGTTTTCCAATTCACCCCTCCACTTT
TRBJ2-5	TRBV19	.	TRBD1	CASSTRDRAAETQYF	TGTGCCAGTAGTACCCGGGACAGGGCTGCTGAGACCCAGTACTTC
TRBJ1-5	TRBV3-1/TRBV3-2	.	.	CASSQDGGSGQPQHF	TGTGCCAGCAGCCAAGACGGGGGGAGCGGGCAGCCCCAGCATTTT
TRBJ1-2	TRBV6-2/TRBV6-3	.	TRBD1	CASSDAGQGRWNYGYTF	TGTGCCAGCAGCGACGCGGGACAGGGACGATGGAACTATGGCTACACCTTC
TRBJ2-7	TRBV7-9	few	.	CASSLDAGLRGGQYF	TGTGCCAGCAGCTTAGACGCGGGGCTCCGAGGTGGGCAGTACTTC
TRBJ2-7	TRBV6-2/TRBV6-3	.	.	CASRPLPAGYVYEQYF	TGTGCCAGCAGACCTCTACCCGCAGGGTACGTCTACGAGCAGTACTTC
TRBJ2-1	TRBV29-1	.	TRBD2	CSATSGRYNEQFF	TGCAGCGCGACTAGCGGGAGATACAATGAGCAGTTCTTC
TRBJ2-3	TRBV7-9	.	TRBD2	CASGRDGGSADTQYF	TGTGCCAGCGGGAGGGACGGCGGGAGTGCAGATACGCAGTATTTT
TRBJ1-3	TRBV7-2	.	TRBD1	CASSPVTGGGNTIYF	TGTGCCAGCAGCCCGGTAACAGGGGGAGGAAACACCATATATTTT
TRBJ1-5	TRBV2	many	.	CASSDNRAQHF	TGTGCCAGCAGTGACAACAGGGCCCAGCATTTT
TRBJ2-7	TRBV18	once	.	CASSRPPGKAAEQYF	TGTGCCAGCTCACGGCCCCCCGGGAAGGCCGCCGAGCAGTACTTC
TRBJ1-4	TRBV6-5	.	.	CASSTVGANEKLFF	TGTGCCAGCAGTACGGTAGGGGCTAATGAAAAACTGTTTTTT
TRBJ2-3	TRBV2	.	.	CASSERGVGTDTQYF	TGTGCCAGCAGTGAAAGGGGCGTGGGCACAGATACGCAGTATTTT
TRBJ1-2	TRBV4-2	.	.	CASSQEFHREPNYGYTF	TGTGCCAGCAGCCAAGAATTTCACAGGGAGCCTAACTATGGCTACACCTTC
TRBJ2-1	TRBV28	.	.	CASSLWGGDSSYNEQFF	TGTGCCAGCAGTTTATGGGGGGGAGATAGCTCCTACAATGAGCAGTTCTTC
TRBJ2-4	TRBV18	.	TRBD1	CASATSWDRGVSIQYF	TGTGCCAGCGCCACCAGCTGGGACAGGGGCGTGAGCATTCAGTACTTC
TRBJ1-1	TRBV5-1	.	TRBD1	CASSLNRGQTEAFF	TGCGCCAGCAGCTTGAACAGGGGGCAGACTGAAGCTTTCTTT
TRBJ2-1	TRBV5-1	.	TRBD2	CASSPSGSGYNEQFF	TGCGCCAGCAGCCCTAGCGGGAGTGGCTACAATGAGCAGTTCTTC
TRBJ1-1	TRBV7-8	.	TRBD1	CASSLAEGAITEAFF	TGTGCCAGCAGCTTAGCGGAGGGGGCGATAACTGAAGCTTTCTTT
TRBJ2-3	TRBV11-1	.	TRBD2	CASSSRTSGSPDTQYF	TGTGCCAGCAGCTCAAGGACTAGCGGGAGCCCCGATACGCAGTATTTT
TRBJ2-1	TRBV24-1	.	TRBD2	CATSVPSGRGNEQFF	TGTGCCACCAGTGTGCCTAGCGGGAGGGGGAATGAGCAGTTCTTC
TRBJ1-1	TRBV7-9	few	.	CASTYPTANTEAFF	TGTGCCAGCACCTACCCGACAGCGAACACTGAAGCTTTCTTT
TRBJ2-1	TRBV7-8	.	TRBD1	CASSSDRGNEQFF	TGTGCCAGCAGCTCAGACAGGGGCAATGAGCAGTTCTTC
TRBJ1-2	TRBV28	.	TRBD1	CASSSAVMTGGDGYTF	TGTGCCAGCAGTTCCGCAGTTATGACAGGGGGCGACGGCTACACCTTC
TRBJ1-1	TRBV7-9	.	.	CASSRVVSDEAFF	TGTGCCAGCAGCCGTGTTGTTAGCGACGAAGCTTTCTTT
TRBJ2-7	TRBV9	.	.	CASSVGQGFGYEQYF	TGTGCCAGCAGCGTAGGTCAGGGGTTTGGGTACGAGCAGTACTTC
TRBJ2-5	TRBV5-1	.	.	CASGLQGPGETQYF	TGCGCCAGCGGATTACAGGGTCCGGGAGAGACCCAGTACTTC
TRBJ2-5	TRBV19	once	.	CASSRGAGQETQYF	TGTGCCAGCAGTAGGGGCGCAGGCCAAGAGACCCAGTACTTC
TRBJ1-1	TRBV6-5	.	.	CASSYSRNTEAFF	TGTGCCAGCAGTTACTCGAGGAACACTGAAGCTTTCTTT
TRBJ1-2	TRBV19	.	.	CASSMSRGGYTF	TGTGCCAGTAGTATGAGCCGAGGTGGCTACACCTTC
TRBJ1-1	TRBV4-1	.	TRBD1	CASSLYSQGYTEAFF	TGCGCCAGCAGCCTTTATTCACAGGGGTACACTGAAGCTTTCTTT
TRBJ2-1	TRBV21-1	.	.	CASKQRGRTSGVSEQFF	TGTGCCAGCAAGCAACGGGGTAGGACTAGCGGGGTTAGTGAGCAGTTCTTC